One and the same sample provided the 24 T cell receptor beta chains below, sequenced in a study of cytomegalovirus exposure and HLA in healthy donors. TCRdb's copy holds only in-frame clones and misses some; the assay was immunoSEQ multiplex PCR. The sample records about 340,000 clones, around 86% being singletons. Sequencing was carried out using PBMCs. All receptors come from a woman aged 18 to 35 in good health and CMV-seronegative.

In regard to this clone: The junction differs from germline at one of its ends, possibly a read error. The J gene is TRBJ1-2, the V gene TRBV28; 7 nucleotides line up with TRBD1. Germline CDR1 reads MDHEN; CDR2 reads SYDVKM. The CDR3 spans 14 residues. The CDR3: CASSYTGALYRYTF. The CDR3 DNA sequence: TGTGCCAGCAGTTATACAGGGGCCCTCTATCGCTACACCTTC.

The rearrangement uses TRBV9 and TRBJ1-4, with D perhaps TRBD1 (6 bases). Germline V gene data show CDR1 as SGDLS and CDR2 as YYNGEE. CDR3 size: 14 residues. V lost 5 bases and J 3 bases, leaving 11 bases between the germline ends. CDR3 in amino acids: CASSRGAANEKLFF. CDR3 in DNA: TGTGCCAGCAGTCGGGGGGCAGCTAATGAAAAACTGTTTTTT.

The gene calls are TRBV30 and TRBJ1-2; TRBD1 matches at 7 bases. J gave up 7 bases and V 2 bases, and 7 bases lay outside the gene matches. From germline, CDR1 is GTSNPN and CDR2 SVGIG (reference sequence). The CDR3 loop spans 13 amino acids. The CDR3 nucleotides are TGTGCCTGGAGTCGACAGGGATCTGGTGGCTACACCTTC. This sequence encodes CAWSRQGSGGYTF.

DNA for the CDR3: TGCGCCAGCAGCCAAGGCACAGGGGCGAACACTGAAGCTTTCTTT. Its translation is CASSQGTGANTEAFF. The chain is built from TRBV4-3 and TRBJ1-1; TRBD1 aligns across 7 bases. Trimming at V came to 1 base and at J to 1 base, leaving 3 bases not matched to a gene. Germline V gene data show CDR1 as LGHNA and CDR2 as YSLEER. The CDR3 consists of 15 residues.

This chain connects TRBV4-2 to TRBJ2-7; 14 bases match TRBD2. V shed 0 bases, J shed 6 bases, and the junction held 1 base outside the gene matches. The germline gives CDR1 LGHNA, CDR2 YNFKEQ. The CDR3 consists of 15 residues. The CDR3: CASSQEGLAGAEQYF. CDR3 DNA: TGTGCCAGCAGCCAAGAGGGACTAGCGGGAGCCGAGCAGTACTTC.

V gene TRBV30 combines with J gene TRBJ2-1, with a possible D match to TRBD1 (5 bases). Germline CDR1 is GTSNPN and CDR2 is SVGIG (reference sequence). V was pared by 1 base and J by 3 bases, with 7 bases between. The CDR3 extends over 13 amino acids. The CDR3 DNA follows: TGTGCCTGGAGTGGGACAAGCTACAATGAGCAGTTCTTC. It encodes CAWSGTSYNEQFF.

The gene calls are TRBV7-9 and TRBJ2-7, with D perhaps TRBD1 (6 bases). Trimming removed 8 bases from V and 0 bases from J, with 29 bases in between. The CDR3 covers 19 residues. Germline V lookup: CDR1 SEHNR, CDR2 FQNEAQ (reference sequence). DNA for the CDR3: TGTGCCAGCCCACCCCCGGGCCCCGGACAGTCCGAAAGCTCCTACGAGCAGTACTTC. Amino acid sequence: CASPPPGPGQSESSYEQYF.

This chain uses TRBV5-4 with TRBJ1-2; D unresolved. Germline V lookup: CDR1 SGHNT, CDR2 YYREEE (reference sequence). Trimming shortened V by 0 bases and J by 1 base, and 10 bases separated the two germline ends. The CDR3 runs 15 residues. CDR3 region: CASSLGGPLNYGYTF. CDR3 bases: TGTGCCAGCAGCTTGGGTGGGCCCCTTAACTATGGCTACACCTTC.

The CDR3, as DNA: TGTGCCAGCGGTGTACGGGAAGGGATCGATGAGCAGTTCTTC. Its protein is CASGVREGIDEQFF. The V gene is TRBV2, the J gene TRBJ2-1; D perhaps matches TRBD2 (5 bases). Trimming stripped 8 bases from V and 8 bases from J, with 19 bases between. There are 14 residues in the CDR3. Per the germline V gene, CDR1 is SNHLY and CDR2 is FYNNEI.

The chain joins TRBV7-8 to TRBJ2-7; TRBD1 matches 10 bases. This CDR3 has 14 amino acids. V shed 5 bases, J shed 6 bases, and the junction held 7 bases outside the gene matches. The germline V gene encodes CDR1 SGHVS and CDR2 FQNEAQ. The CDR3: CASSLGTGVGEQYF. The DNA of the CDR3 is TGTGCCAGCAGCCTGGGGACAGGGGTCGGCGAGCAGTACTTC.

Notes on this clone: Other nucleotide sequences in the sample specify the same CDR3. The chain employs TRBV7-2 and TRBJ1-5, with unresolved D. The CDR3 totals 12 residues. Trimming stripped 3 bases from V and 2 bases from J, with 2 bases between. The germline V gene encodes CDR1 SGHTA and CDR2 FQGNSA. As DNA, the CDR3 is TGTGCCAGCAGCTTCGGCAATCAGCCCCAGCATTTT. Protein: CASSFGNQPQHF.

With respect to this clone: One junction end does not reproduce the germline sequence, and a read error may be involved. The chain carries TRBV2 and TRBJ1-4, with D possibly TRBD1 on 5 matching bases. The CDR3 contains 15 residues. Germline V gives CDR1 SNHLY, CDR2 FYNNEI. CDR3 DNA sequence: TGTGCCAACAGTGAGGGGTCCGGGGGGTTGGAAAAACTGTTTTTT. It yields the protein CANSEGSGGLEKLFF.

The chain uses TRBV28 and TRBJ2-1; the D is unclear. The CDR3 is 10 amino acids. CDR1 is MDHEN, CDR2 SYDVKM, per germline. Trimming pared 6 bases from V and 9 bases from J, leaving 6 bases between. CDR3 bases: TGTGCCAGCAGGAGGCGTGAGCAGTTCTTC. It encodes CASRRREQFF.

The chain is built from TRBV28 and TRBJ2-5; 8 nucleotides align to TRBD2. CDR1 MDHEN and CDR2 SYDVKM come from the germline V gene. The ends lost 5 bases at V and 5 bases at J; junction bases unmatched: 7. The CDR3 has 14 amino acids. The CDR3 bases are TGTGCCAGCAGTGCGGGGGGCAGTGTCGAGACCCAGTACTTC. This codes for CASSAGGSVETQYF.

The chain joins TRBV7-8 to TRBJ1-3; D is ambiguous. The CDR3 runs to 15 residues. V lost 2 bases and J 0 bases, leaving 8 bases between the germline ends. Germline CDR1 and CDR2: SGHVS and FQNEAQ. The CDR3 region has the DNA TGTGCCAGCAGCTTATCCGGGGACTCTGGAAACACCATATATTTT. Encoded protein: CASSLSGDSGNTIYF. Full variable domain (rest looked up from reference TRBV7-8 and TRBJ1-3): GAGVSQSPRYKVAKRGQDVALRCDPISGHVSLFWYQQALGQGPEFLTYFQNEAQLDKSGLPSDRFFAERPEGSVSTLKIQRTQQEDSAVYLCASSLSGDSGNTIYFGEGSWLTVV.

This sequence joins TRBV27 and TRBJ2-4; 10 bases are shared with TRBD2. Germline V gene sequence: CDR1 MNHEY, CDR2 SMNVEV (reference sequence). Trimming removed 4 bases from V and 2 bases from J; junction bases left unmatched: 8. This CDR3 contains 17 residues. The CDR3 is CASSSSGSPVTKNIQYF. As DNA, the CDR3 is TGTGCCAGCAGTTCTAGCGGGAGTCCGGTAACCAAAAACATTCAGTACTTC.

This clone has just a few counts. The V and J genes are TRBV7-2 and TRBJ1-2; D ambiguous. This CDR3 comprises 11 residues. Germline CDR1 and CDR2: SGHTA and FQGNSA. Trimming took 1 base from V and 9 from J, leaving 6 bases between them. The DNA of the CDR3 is TGTGCCAGCAGCTTAGATATCCGCTACACCTTC. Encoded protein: CASSLDIRYTF.

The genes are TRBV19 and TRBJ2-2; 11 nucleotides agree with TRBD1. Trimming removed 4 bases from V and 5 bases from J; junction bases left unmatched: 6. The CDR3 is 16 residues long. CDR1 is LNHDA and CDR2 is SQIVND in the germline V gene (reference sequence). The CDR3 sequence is CASSRGQGAGTGELFF. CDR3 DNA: TGTGCCAGTAGTAGAGGACAGGGGGCTGGAACCGGGGAGCTGTTTTTT. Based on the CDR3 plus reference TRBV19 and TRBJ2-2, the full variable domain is DGGITQSPKYLFRKEGQNVTLSCEQNLNHDAMYWYRQDPGQGLRLIYYSQIVNDFQKGDIAEGYSVSREKKESFPLTVTSAQKNPTAFYLCASSRGQGAGTGELFFGEGSRLTVL.

Here the CDR3 DNA reads TGTGCCAGCAGCGTAGCTACAGGGAGCTCCTACGAGCAGTACTTC. Protein product: CASSVATGSSYEQYF. The chain joins TRBV9 to TRBJ2-7, with D perhaps TRBD1 (6 bases). Trimming stripped 0 bases from V and 0 bases from J, with 10 bases between. The CDR3 is 15 residues long. The germline V gene has CDR1 SGDLS and CDR2 YYNGEE. Supplemented by reference TRBV9 and TRBJ2-7, the full variable domain reads DSGVTQTPKHLITATGQRVTLRCSPRSGDLSVYWYQQSLDQGLQFLIQYYNGEERAKGNILERFSAQQFPDLHSELNLSSLELGDSALYFCASSVATGSSYEQYFGPGTRLTVT.

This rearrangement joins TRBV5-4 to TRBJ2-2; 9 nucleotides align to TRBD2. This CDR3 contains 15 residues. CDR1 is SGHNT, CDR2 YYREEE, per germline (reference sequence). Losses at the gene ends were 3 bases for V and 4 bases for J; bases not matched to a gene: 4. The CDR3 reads CASSSGTSFTGELFF. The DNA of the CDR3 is TGTGCCAGCAGCTCCGGGACTAGCTTCACCGGGGAGCTGTTTTTT.

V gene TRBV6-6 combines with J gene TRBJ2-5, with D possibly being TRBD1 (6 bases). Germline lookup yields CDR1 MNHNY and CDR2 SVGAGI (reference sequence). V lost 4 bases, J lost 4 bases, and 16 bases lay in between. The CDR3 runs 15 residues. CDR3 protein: CASSSPLGAVETQYF. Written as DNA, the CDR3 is TGTGCCAGCAGTTCCCCGTTGGGGGCGGTAGAGACCCAGTACTTC.

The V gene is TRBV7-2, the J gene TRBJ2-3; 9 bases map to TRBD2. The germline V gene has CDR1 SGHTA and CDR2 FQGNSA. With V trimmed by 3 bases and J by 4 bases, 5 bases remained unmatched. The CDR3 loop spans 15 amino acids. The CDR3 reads CASSFGLAGSDTQYF. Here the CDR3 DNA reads TGTGCCAGCAGCTTTGGGCTAGCGGGGTCAGATACGCAGTATTTT. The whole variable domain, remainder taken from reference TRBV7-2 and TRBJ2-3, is GAGVSQSPSNKVTEKGKDVELRCDPISGHTALYWYRQSLGQGLEFLIYFQGNSAPDKSGLPSDRFSAERTGGSVSTLTIQRTQQEDSAVYLCASSFGLAGSDTQYFGPGTRLTVL.

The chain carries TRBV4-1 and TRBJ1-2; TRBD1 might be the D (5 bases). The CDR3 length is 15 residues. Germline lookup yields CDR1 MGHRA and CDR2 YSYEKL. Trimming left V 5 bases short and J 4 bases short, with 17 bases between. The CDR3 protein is CASSGSDRRGYGYTF. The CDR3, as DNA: TGCGCCAGCAGCGGGTCCGACAGAAGAGGCTATGGCTACACCTTC.

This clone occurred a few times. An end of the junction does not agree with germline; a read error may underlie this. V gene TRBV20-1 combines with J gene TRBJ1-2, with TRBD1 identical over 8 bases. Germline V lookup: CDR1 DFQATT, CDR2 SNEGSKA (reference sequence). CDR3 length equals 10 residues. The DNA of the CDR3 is TGCAGTGCCGCGGAGGACAGGGTGGTCTTC. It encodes CSAAEDRVVF.